The rows below give T cell receptor beta chains drawn from one sample of a study of cytomegalovirus exposure and HLA in healthy donors. Here immunoSEQ multiplex PCR was the method, and the copy in TCRdb shows in-frame clones only, minus some. The sample consists of approximately 170,000 clones, around 90% of them appearing once. What was sequenced was PBMCs. These receptors were collected from a woman in her late teens or twenties in good health and CMV-seropositive. The CDR3 runs from the conserved cysteine through the conserved F or W. Fields, in order: J gene, clone size, D gene, V gene, CDR3 protein, CDR3 DNA. The D gene is left open where the match is weak. Size values are once, few and many counts, or a class for expanded clones, and some rows have none.

j_gene: TRBJ2-5
abundance: -
d_gene: TRBD1
v_gene: TRBV15
CDR3aa: CATRTGVIETQYF
CDR3nt: TGTGCCACCAGGACAGGGGTTATAGAGACCCAGTACTTC

j_gene: TRBJ2-5
abundance: -
d_gene: -
v_gene: TRBV7-9
CDR3aa: CASSLDGREKETQYF
CDR3nt: TGTGCCAGCAGCTTAGATGGGCGAGAGAAGGAGACCCAGTACTTC

j_gene: TRBJ2-5
abundance: -
d_gene: -
v_gene: TRBV27
CDR3aa: CASRPGISKTQYF
CDR3nt: TGTGCCAGCCGCCCAGGGATCTCGAAGACCCAGTACTTC

j_gene: TRBJ1-1
abundance: -
d_gene: -
v_gene: TRBV27
CDR3aa: CASSRGGGSVEAFF
CDR3nt: TGTGCCAGCAGCCGGGGTGGCGGGAGCGTGGAAGCTTTCTTT

j_gene: TRBJ1-1
abundance: -
d_gene: -
v_gene: TRBV10-3
CDR3aa: CAISEGQTLDAFF
CDR3nt: TGTGCCATCAGTGAGGGACAGACGCTGGATGCTTTCTTT

j_gene: TRBJ1-1
abundance: -
d_gene: -
v_gene: TRBV6-6
CDR3aa: CASSYSRSAEAFF
CDR3nt: TGTGCCAGCAGTTACAGTAGGAGCGCTGAAGCTTTCTTT

j_gene: TRBJ1-6
abundance: few
d_gene: TRBD1
v_gene: TRBV6-4
CDR3aa: CASSEVTGGSSPLHF
CDR3nt: TGTGCCAGCAGTGAGGTGACAGGGGGCTCTTCACCCCTCCACTTT

j_gene: TRBJ2-1
abundance: -
d_gene: -
v_gene: TRBV19
CDR3aa: CASRELIGSDSYNEQFF
CDR3nt: TGTGCCAGTAGGGAACTCATCGGGTCCGACTCCTACAATGAGCAGTTCTTC

j_gene: TRBJ1-5
abundance: -
d_gene: -
v_gene: TRBV16
CDR3aa: CASSQSTGGLSNQPQHF
CDR3nt: TGTGCCAGCAGCCAATCGACGGGGGGGTTGAGCAATCAGCCCCAGCATTTT

j_gene: TRBJ1-3
abundance: once
d_gene: -
v_gene: TRBV9
CDR3aa: CASSSAGAGADGNTIYF
CDR3nt: TGTGCCAGCAGCTCGGCGGGGGCCGGTGCCGATGGAAACACCATATATTTT

j_gene: TRBJ1-1
abundance: -
d_gene: TRBD1
v_gene: TRBV7-2
CDR3aa: CASSFDRANTEAFF
CDR3nt: TGTGCCAGCAGCTTCGACAGGGCGAACACTGAAGCTTTCTTT